This is a list of T cell receptor beta chains from one sample in a study of beta chain features in type 1 diabetes. Data came from immunoSEQ multiplex PCR; TCRdb stores just in-frame clones and leaves some out. The table lists 330,000 or so clones, over 9.5% of them singletons. Sequencing was performed on naive CD4+ T cells from blood. These receptors were obtained from a woman younger than 30 with type 1 diabetes. The CDR3 runs from the conserved cysteine through the conserved F or W. A D gene is named only where the DNA matches it firmly. Size tells how often a clone was seen (once, few, many) or the class of an expanded clone, and some rows leave it out.

J,V,D,size,DNA,CDR3
TRBJ2-1,TRBV4-3,NA,few,TGCGCCAGCAGCCTCAACCATCAGTGGAATGAGCAGTTCTTC,CASSLNHQWNEQFF
TRBJ1-4,TRBV4-2,NA,few,TGTGCCAGCAGCCAAGAGGAATCGGGGAATGAAAAACTGTTTTTT,CASSQEESGNEKLFF
TRBJ1-2,TRBV11-3,NA,few,TGTGCCAGCAGTACTACAGGGTCCTATGGCTACACCTTC,CASSTTGSYGYTF
TRBJ2-1,TRBV18,TRBD1,once,TGTGCCAGCTCACCTCCGACAGGGTCAAATAGGAATGAGCAGTTCTTC,CASSPPTGSNRNEQFF
TRBJ1-1,TRBV28,NA,NA,TGTGCCAGCAGTTCCCGCCGGGACTATTACTTT,CASSSRRDYYF
TRBJ1-4,TRBV19,NA,NA,TGTGCCAGTACCGGACAGAGAAATGAAAAACTGTTTTTT,CASTGQRNEKLFF
TRBJ1-4,TRBV14,TRBD1,NA,TGTGCCAGCAGCCAAGATCGGGGACAGAGCGGAAAACTGTTTTTT,CASSQDRGQSGKLFF
TRBJ2-7,TRBV29-1,NA,few,TGCAGCGTTGAAGGGACTCAGTACCCCTACGAGCAGTACTTC,CSVEGTQYPYEQYF
TRBJ1-1,TRBV19,NA,few,TGTGCCAGTAGTACTACAGGGTCCACTGAAGCTTTCTTT,CASSTTGSTEAFF
TRBJ2-3,TRBV6-6,TRBD1,few,TGTGCCAGCAGTTCCCAGGGGGGCACAGATACGCAGTATTTT,CASSSQGGTDTQYF
TRBJ2-7,TRBV28,NA,NA,TGTGCCAGCAGCAGGGGACGGCCCGGCGAGCAGTACTTC,CASSRGRPGEQYF
TRBJ1-3,TRBV21-1,NA,NA,TGTGCCAGCAGCAAAGGCGACTGCTCTGGAAACACCATATATTTT,CASSKGDCSGNTIYF
TRBJ1-1,TRBV28,TRBD1,few,TGTGCCAGCAGCCCAATGGGACAGAAAAGCGCTGAAGCTTTCTTT,CASSPMGQKSAEAFF
TRBJ2-7,TRBV25-1,TRBD1,few,TGTGCCAGCAGTGAACCGGGGACAGGAGGGGAGCAGTACTTC,CASSEPGTGGEQYF
TRBJ2-7,TRBV14,TRBD2,NA,TGTGCCAGCAGCCCCCTAGCGGGGTCCTACGAGCAGTACTTC,CASSPLAGSYEQYF
TRBJ1-3,TRBV9,NA,NA,TGTGCCAGCAGCCCCTACTCTGGAAACACCATATATTTT,CASSPYSGNTIYF
TRBJ2-7,TRBV7-9,NA,few,TGTGCCAGCAGCTCGCACGGGTACGAGCAGTACTTC,CASSSHGYEQYF
TRBJ2-7,TRBV5-6,TRBD2,NA,TGTGCCAGCAGCTTGGTTAGCGGGAGCTCCTACGAGCAGTACTTC,CASSLVSGSSYEQYF
TRBJ2-1,TRBV28,TRBD2,NA,TGTGCCAGCAGAAACGGGACTACGGGTTATGAGCAGTTCTTC,CASRNGTTGYEQFF
TRBJ1-1,TRBV14,TRBD1,NA,TGTGCCAGCAGCAACGTCCCGGGACAGGGGTACACTGAAGCTTTCTTT,CASSNVPGQGYTEAFF
TRBJ2-4,TRBV30,NA,few,TGTGCCTGGTCGTCCTCGGGCGAGGGCCAGTACTTC,CAWSSSGEGQYF
TRBJ2-3,TRBV10-1,NA,NA,TGCGCCAGCAGTGAGGGGGCGTCTAGCACAGATACGCAGTATTTT,CASSEGASSTDTQYF
TRBJ2-1,TRBV5-1,TRBD2,few,TGCGCCAGCAGCTCCCTAGCGGGGGGACGCAATGAGCAGTTCTTC,CASSSLAGGRNEQFF
TRBJ2-1,TRBV6-5,NA,few,TGTGCCAGCCGCAATAGCAATGAGCAGTTCTTC,CASRNSNEQFF
TRBJ2-1,TRBV5-1,TRBD2,few,TGCGCCAGCAGCCAGCGGGACCAAACCAATGAGCAGTTCTTC,CASSQRDQTNEQFF
TRBJ1-1,TRBV6-5,NA,NA,TGTGCCAGCAGTTACGGGGGCAGTACCGCTGAAGCTTTCTTT,CASSYGGSTAEAFF
TRBJ2-5,TRBV29-1,TRBD2,NA,TGCAGCGTCCTTGAACTAGCGGGGCCACAAGAGACCCAGTACTTC,CSVLELAGPQETQYF
TRBJ2-7,TRBV13,TRBD2,few,TGTGCCAGCAGCTTACGGGGTCTAGCGGCCTACGAGCAGTACTTC,CASSLRGLAAYEQYF
TRBJ1-2,TRBV2,NA,NA,TGTGCCAGCACTGACAGTTACTATGGCTACACCTTC,CASTDSYYGYTF
TRBJ2-2,TRBV7-7,NA,NA,TGTGCTAGCAGCTCCCTAGGCGCCGGGGAGCTGTTTTTT,CASSSLGAGELFF
TRBJ2-6,TRBV7-3,TRBD1,NA,TGTGCCAGCACCCAAGGGGGCGCTGGGGCCAACGTCCTGACTTTC,CASTQGGAGANVLTF
TRBJ1-1,TRBV19,NA,few,TGTGCCAGTAGTATAAGCCTCCCGAACACTGAAGCTTTCTTT,CASSISLPNTEAFF
TRBJ2-3,TRBV7-2,TRBD2,NA,TGTGCCAGCAGCTTAGGGCACCTAGCGGGGACAGATACGCAGTATTTT,CASSLGHLAGTDTQYF
TRBJ1-3,TRBV5-6,NA,once,TGTGCCAGCAGCTTGGACAGTGGAAACACCATATATTTT,CASSLDSGNTIYF
TRBJ1-5,TRBV30,NA,NA,TGTGCCTGGAGTGTAGGGCACGGGATGTGGCCCCAGCATTTT,CAWSVGHGMWPQHF
TRBJ1-5,TRBV6-6,NA,few,TGTGCCATTGGAGGCTATAGCAATCAGCCCCAGCATTTT,CAIGGYSNQPQHF
TRBJ2-5,TRBV7-2,TRBD1,few,TGTGCCAGCAGCGACAGGGGTCCGCAAGAGACCCAGTACTTC,CASSDRGPQETQYF
TRBJ2-3,TRBV9,NA,NA,TGTGCCAGCAGCACCAGGACAGTTCCCGATACGCAGTATTTT,CASSTRTVPDTQYF
TRBJ1-6,TRBV14,NA,NA,TGTGCCAGCAGCGAAGTACAATTCACACCCCTCCACTTT,CASSEVQFTPLHF
TRBJ1-1,TRBV7-9,NA,NA,TGTGCCAGCAGCACTGACGGACTCACTGAAGCTTTCTTT,CASSTDGLTEAFF
TRBJ2-1,TRBV11-3,NA,few,TGTGCCAGCAGCTTAATGGGCGCCCCGGGAGAGGATGAGCAGTTCTTC,CASSLMGAPGEDEQFF
TRBJ1-4,TRBV5-4,TRBD1,NA,TGTGCCAGCAGCCCCGGGACAGATGTTGAAAAACTGTTTTTT,CASSPGTDVEKLFF
TRBJ2-1,TRBV4-3,NA,few,TGCGCCAGCAGCCAAGGTTGGGGCGGAAGCTCCTACAATGAGCAGTTCTTC,CASSQGWGGSSYNEQFF
TRBJ1-5,TRBV6-4,TRBD1,NA,TGTGCCAGCTACGATGGACAGGGGACACTATATAGCAATCAGCCCCAGCATTTT,CASYDGQGTLYSNQPQHF
TRBJ2-3,TRBV19,NA,NA,TGTGCCAGTAGTACGATGAGGACAGCTCCAGATACGCAGTATTTT,CASSTMRTAPDTQYF
TRBJ2-5,TRBV18,NA,NA,TGTGCCAGCTCACCACAGGACAGCCAAGAGACCCAGTACTTC,CASSPQDSQETQYF
TRBJ1-1,TRBV7-9,TRBD1,NA,TGTGCCAGCAGGCGGACAGGGACGAACACTGAAGCTTTCTTT,CASRRTGTNTEAFF
TRBJ1-5,TRBV30,TRBD1,few,TGTGCCTGGAGTGACAGGGGCCAGCCCCAGCATTTT,CAWSDRGQPQHF
TRBJ2-3,TRBV7-3,TRBD2,NA,TGTGCCAGCAGCCCCGGGACTAGGTCCTCTACGCAGTATTTT,CASSPGTRSSTQYF
TRBJ1-2,TRBV19,NA,few,TGTGCCAGTAGCCATGGAGGTGGAGGCTACACCTTC,CASSHGGGGYTF
TRBJ2-3,TRBV25-1,TRBD2,NA,TGTGCCAGCACCTACCCGGGGGGAGATACGCAGTATTTT,CASTYPGGDTQYF
TRBJ2-2,TRBV30,NA,few,TGTGCCTGGAGTTCCAGGGATGCCGGGGAGCTGTTTTTT,CAWSSRDAGELFF
TRBJ2-5,TRBV30,TRBD2,few,TGTGCCTGGGGACTAGCGGGAGAGACCCAGTACTTC,CAWGLAGETQYF
TRBJ1-5,TRBV10-3,NA,NA,TGTGCCATCAGTGAGCGGGTCAATCAGCCCCAGCATTTT,CAISERVNQPQHF
TRBJ1-2,TRBV7-2,TRBD1,few,TGTGCCAGCAGCCTCGGGACAGACTATGGCTACACCTTC,CASSLGTDYGYTF
TRBJ1-3,TRBV7-2,NA,few,TGTGCCAGCAGCTTAGCCTCGACCATATATTTT,CASSLASTIYF
TRBJ1-4,TRBV19,NA,few,TGTGCCAGTAGTATGGCCACAGAAAAACTGTTTTTT,CASSMATEKLFF
TRBJ2-2,TRBV18,NA,NA,TGTGCCAGCTCACGACAGGATACCGGGGAGCTGTTTTTT,CASSRQDTGELFF